Presented here are 22 T cell receptor beta chains from one specimen sequenced in a study of T cell repertoires in cytomegalovirus infection. TCRdb re-called the reads through MiXCR, storing one row per CDR3 protein. Among roughly 500,000 distinct CDR3 sequences listed, 30% to 40% were seen once. Their recognized antigens are unknown. Sequenced material: cultured PBMCs, taken from culture after CMV antigen stimulation. Receptors originate from a human donor in good health (CMV status not recorded). Some clones in this sample may be carry-over from other donors' samples.

The chain joins TRBV29-1 to TRBJ2-5; unclear D gene. CDR3 length: 12 residues. CDR1 is SQVTM, CDR2 ANQGSEA, per germline. V was clipped by 3 bases and J by 5 bases, with 10 bases between them. The CDR3 sequence is CSVDSKGETQYF. Here the CDR3 DNA reads TGCAGCGTTGATTCCAAGGGCGAGACCCAGTACTTC.

The chain uses TRBV10-3 and TRBJ2-2; D remains unclear. This CDR3 comprises 13 residues. In germline, CDR1 is ENHRY, CDR2 SYGVKD. Between the trimmed V and J ends, which lost 4 bases and 8 bases, there was a span of 11 bases. CDR3 coding DNA: TGTGCCATCAGTGTTCTACGACCAGGGGAGCTGTTTTTT. Its translation: CAISVLRPGELFF.

The genes are TRBV7-9 and TRBJ2-3, with D possibly being TRBD1 or TRBD2 (5 bases each). The V and J ends lost 5 bases and 7 bases respectively, with 13 bases between them. The CDR3 totals 13 residues. In germline, CDR1 is SEHNR, CDR2 FQNEAQ (reference sequence). The CDR3 is CASSPPGPYTQYF. DNA of the CDR3: TGTGCCAGCAGCCCCCCGGGACCGTATACGCAGTATTTT.

This clonotype has more than one count but fewer than ten. This chain uses TRBV7-8 with TRBJ2-1; 12 bases fit TRBD2. From germline, CDR1 is SGHVS and CDR2 FQNEAQ. This CDR3 spans 17 amino acids. V lost 2 bases to trimming and J lost 4 bases; unmatched junction nucleotides: 6. The CDR3 here is CASSLRTSGDLYNEQFF. For the CDR3, the DNA is TGTGCCAGCAGCTTACGGACTAGCGGGGACTTGTACAATGAGCAGTTCTTC. The complete variable domain, with remaining parts taken from reference TRBV7-8 and TRBJ2-1, reads GAGVSQSPRYKVAKRGQDVALRCDPISGHVSLFWYQQALGQGPEFLTYFQNEAQLDKSGLPSDRFFAERPEGSVSTLKIQRTQQEDSAVYLCASSLRTSGDLYNEQFFGPGTRLTVL.

The chain uses TRBV7-2 and TRBJ2-1, with D possibly being TRBD1 or TRBD2 (5 bases each). With 1 base removed from V and 2 bases from J, the gap between germline ends came to 12 bases. There are 16 residues in the CDR3. Germline V CDR1 and CDR2: SGHTA, FQGNSA. The CDR3 bases are TGTGCCAGCAGCTTAGTGGGGACCCTAGCCTACAATGAGCAGTTCTTC. Amino acid sequence: CASSLVGTLAYNEQFF.

The chain carries TRBV24-1 and TRBJ2-1; a weak D match, TRBD2 (5 bases). The CDR3 loop spans 15 amino acids. Per the germline V gene, CDR1 is KGHDR and CDR2 is SFDVKD. Trimming left V 3 bases short and J 0 bases short, with 8 bases between. The CDR3 DNA sequence: TGTGCCACCAGTGATGGCGGGCTCTCCTACAATGAGCAGTTCTTC. This sequence encodes CATSDGGLSYNEQFF.

The rearrangement links TRBV11-2 to TRBJ2-5; D gene uncertain. This CDR3 spans 14 amino acids. Germline loops: CDR1 SGHAT, CDR2 FQNNGV. Trimming pared 0 bases from V and 7 bases from J, leaving 12 bases between. The CDR3, as DNA: TGTGCCAGCAGCTTAGATGGTCAAAGTCGGACCCAGTACTTC. Its translation is CASSLDGQSRTQYF. The full variable domain, rest sourced from reference TRBV11-2 and TRBJ2-5, is EAGVAQSPRYKIIEKRQSVAFWCNPISGHATLYWYQQILGQGPKLLIQFQNNGVVDDSQLPKDRFSAERLKGVDSTLKIQPAKLEDSAVYLCASSLDGQSRTQYFGPGTRLLVL.

This chain connects TRBV6-2 or TRBV6-3 to TRBJ2-1; D uncertain. The CDR3 totals 15 residues. Trimming cost V 3 bases and J 6 bases, with 15 bases left between them. Germline loops: CDR1 MNHEY, CDR2 SVGEGT. As DNA, the CDR3 is TGTGCCAGCAGTTATACCGGGTCCCCTTTCAATGAGCAGTTCTTC. This gives the protein CASSYTGSPFNEQFF.

CDR3 protein: CASSLVSREGQYF. The CDR3 DNA follows: TGTGCCAGCAGCTTAGTATCACGGGAGGGCCAATATTTT. This chain uses TRBV11-2 with TRBJ2-3; TRBD2 matches 8 bases. CDR1 is SGHAT and CDR2 is FQNNGV in the germline V gene. CDR3 length: 13 residues. The junction had 9 bases not matched to a gene; V was cut back by 1 base and J by 15 bases.

The chain carries TRBV6-8 and TRBJ1-6; 7 bases align to TRBD1. Germline CDR1 reads MNHGY; CDR2 reads SAAAGT. This CDR3 is 15 amino acids long. V gave up 6 bases and J gave up 7 bases; unmatched junction bases: 9. CDR3 sequence: CASRLRQGPNSPLHF. CDR3 nucleotides: TGTGCCAGCAGACTACGACAGGGTCCGAATTCACCCCTCCACTTT.

This clonotype was counted many times. V gene TRBV7-2 combines with J gene TRBJ2-7; 12 bases are a match to TRBD2. With 4 bases clipped from V and 2 bases from J, the junction kept 3 bases outside the gene matches. CDR1 is SGHTA, CDR2 FQGNSA, per germline. The CDR3 runs to 15 residues. The CDR3 loop is CASSSGLAGTYEQYF. The DNA for the CDR3 is TGTGCCAGCAGCTCCGGACTAGCGGGGACCTACGAGCAGTACTTC.

This chain links TRBV19 with TRBJ2-5; possibly TRBD1 or TRBD2 for D (6 bases each). CDR3 length: 14 residues. V was trimmed by 9 bases and J by 3 bases, leaving 17 bases between them. Germline V lookup: CDR1 LNHDA, CDR2 SQIVND (reference sequence). As DNA, the CDR3 is TGTGCCAGCACTCCCGGAGGGGGAAAAGAGACCCAGTACTTC. Translating it yields CASTPGGGKETQYF.

The chain recombines TRBV4-1 with TRBJ2-3; no firm D call. CDR1 is MGHRA, CDR2 YSYEKL, per germline. This CDR3 spans 14 amino acids. V was pared by 0 bases and J by 4 bases, with 8 bases between. DNA for the CDR3: TGCGCCAGCAGCCAAGATTTGGTGTCAGATACGCAGTATTTT. Protein sequence: CASSQDLVSDTQYF.

This clonotype occurred a few times. This chain connects TRBV7-2 to TRBJ1-2; D is unresolved. Trimming removed 2 bases at V and 4 bases at J, with 11 bases between. The length of the CDR3 is 14 residues. Germline V gives CDR1 SGHTA, CDR2 FQGNSA. The DNA for the CDR3 is TGTGCCAGCAGCTTACAGGCCACCACCTATGGCTACACCTTC. Its translation: CASSLQATTYGYTF. Supplemented by reference TRBV7-2 and TRBJ1-2, the full variable domain reads GAGVSQSPSNKVTEKGKDVELRCDPISGHTALYWYRQSLGQGLEFLIYFQGNSAPDKSGLPSDRFSAERTGGSVSTLTIQRTQQEDSAVYLCASSLQATTYGYTFGSGTRLTVV.

This clonotype was seen a single time. The chain is built from TRBV4-3 and TRBJ2-2; TRBD2 aligns across 11 bases. Trimming took 1 base from V and 4 from J; bases not matched to a gene: 23. CDR3 size: 23 residues. Germline V gene data show CDR1 as LGHNA and CDR2 as YSLEER. The CDR3 nucleotides are TGCGCCAGCAGCCAAGGATTCAGATTAGAAAGAACTAGCGGGAGAGTTATCACCGGGGAGCTGTTTTTT. Translating gives CASSQGFRLERTSGRVITGELFF.

The chain recombines TRBV28 with TRBJ1-2; no clear D gene. V was clipped by 8 bases and J by 2 bases, with 9 bases between them. This CDR3 has 12 amino acids. Germline CDR1 MDHEN, CDR2 SYDVKM. The CDR3 loop is CASFTVNYGYTF. CDR3 in DNA: TGTGCCAGCTTCACCGTCAACTATGGCTACACCTTC.

Written as DNA, the CDR3 is TGTGCCAGTAGGCTCCCGGGACAGGGGTTCTATGGCTACACCTTC. Protein: CASRLPGQGFYGYTF. V and J are TRBV19 and TRBJ1-2; 10 bases fit TRBD1. Germline CDR1 and CDR2: LNHDA and SQIVND (reference sequence). The V and J ends lost 6 bases and 4 bases, in that order; junction bases with no gene match: 8. The CDR3 spans 15 residues.

This clonotype was seen more than once but under ten times. This chain joins TRBV12-3 or TRBV12-4 and TRBJ2-5, with 8 bases lining up with TRBD2. V trimming: 4 bases; J trimming: 1 base; junction bases outside the gene matches: 8. The CDR3 is made up of 16 amino acids. This chain's CDR3 is CASSSRLAKGQETQYF. DNA for the CDR3: TGTGCCAGCAGTTCTCGACTAGCGAAGGGCCAAGAGACCCAGTACTTC.

CDR3 sequence (DNA): TGTGCCAGCGGGCGGTTCCAAGAGACCCAGTACTTC. Translation gives CASGRFQETQYF. This sequence joins TRBV7-8 and TRBJ2-5; D is undetermined. Germline assignment: CDR1 SGHVS and CDR2 FQNEAQ. The CDR3 contains 12 residues. The V gene lost 8 bases and the J gene lost 1 base, with 8 bases spanning the gap.

The chain recombines TRBV29-1 with TRBJ1-1; D unresolved. The V end lost 4 bases, the J end lost 1 base, and 7 bases lay between the germline ends. Germline CDR1 is SQVTM and CDR2 is ANQGSEA. This CDR3 comprises 12 residues. CDR3 sequence (DNA): TGCAGCGTTGGTTCAGGGAACACTGAAGCTTTCTTT. It yields the protein CSVGSGNTEAFF. Full variable domain (missing parts from reference TRBV29-1 and TRBJ1-1): SAVISQKPSRDICQRGTSLTIQCQVDSQVTMMFWYRQQPGQSLTLIATANQGSEATYESGFVIDKFPISRPNLTFSTLTVSNMSPEDSSIYLCSVGSGNTEAFFGQGTRLTVV.

The chain links TRBV18 to TRBJ1-4; 7 bases match TRBD1. Germline CDR1 is KGHSH and CDR2 is LQKENI. This CDR3 contains 12 residues. V shed 4 bases and J 8 bases; nucleotides not matched to a gene: 1. The CDR3 is CASSQGAEKLFF. CDR3 nucleotide sequence: TGTGCCAGCTCACAGGGGGCGGAAAAACTGTTTTTT.

This clonotype turned up a few times. V is TRBV12-3 or TRBV12-4 and J is TRBJ2-3; D gene unclear. Trimming cost V 10 bases and J 0 bases, with 14 bases left between them. This CDR3 contains 14 residues. CDR3 protein: CAIRLYSSTDTQYF. Written as DNA, the CDR3 is TGTGCCATAAGGCTCTATTCTAGCACAGATACGCAGTATTTT.